The rows below give T cell receptor beta chains drawn from one sample of a study of siplizumab effects on memory and regulatory T cells. Assay: immunoSEQ multiplex PCR; the TCRdb copy retains only in-frame clones and omits some. Of about 100,000 clones listed, approximately 90% are singletons. Sequencing was done on a sample of Tregs sorted from blood. The receptors derive from a human donor in good health. Both conserved end residues are part of each CDR3. D genes are given only for firm matches. Where a row states a size, it is once, few, many or the class of an expanded clone; other rows omit it.

D gene: TRBD2
CDR3 length: 13
V gene: TRBV29-1
clone size: once
J gene: TRBJ2-1
CDR3 protein: CSAGLADYNEQFF
CDR3 DNA: TGCAGCGCGGGACTAGCGGACTACAATGAGCAGTTCTTC

D gene: .
CDR3 length: 16
V gene: TRBV28
clone size: .
J gene: TRBJ1-4
CDR3 protein: CASSLFSGATNEKLFF
CDR3 DNA: TGTGCCAGCAGTTTATTTTCAGGTGCAACTAATGAAAAACTGTTTTTT

D gene: .
CDR3 length: 12
V gene: TRBV18
clone size: .
J gene: TRBJ2-5
CDR3 protein: CASSEGVETQYF
CDR3 DNA: TGTGCCAGCTCAGAGGGAGTGGAGACCCAGTACTTC

D gene: .
CDR3 length: 13
V gene: TRBV5-1
clone size: .
J gene: TRBJ1-1
CDR3 protein: CASSPGVNTEAFF
CDR3 DNA: TGCGCCAGCAGCCCCGGGGTGAACACTGAAGCTTTCTTT

D gene: .
CDR3 length: 13
V gene: TRBV5-1
clone size: .
J gene: TRBJ2-2
CDR3 protein: CASSLGDTGELFF
CDR3 DNA: TGCGCCAGCAGCTTGGGGGACACCGGGGAGCTGTTTTTT

D gene: .
CDR3 length: 11
V gene: TRBV20-1
clone size: .
J gene: TRBJ2-7
CDR3 protein: CSAGRSYEQYF
CDR3 DNA: TGCAGTGCTGGGCGGTCCTACGAGCAGTACTTC

D gene: TRBD2
CDR3 length: 13
V gene: TRBV2
clone size: .
J gene: TRBJ2-3
CDR3 protein: CASTLRRGDTQYF
CDR3 DNA: TGTGCCAGCACCCTACGGCGGGGGGATACGCAGTATTTT

D gene: .
CDR3 length: 15
V gene: TRBV7-2
clone size: .
J gene: TRBJ2-5
CDR3 protein: CASSLLGAPQETQYF
CDR3 DNA: TGTGCCAGCAGCTTATTAGGGGCCCCGCAAGAGACCCAGTACTTC

D gene: .
CDR3 length: 14
V gene: TRBV5-1
clone size: once
J gene: TRBJ2-7
CDR3 protein: CASSLGGLEREQYF
CDR3 DNA: TGCGCCAGCAGCTTGGGGGGACTGGAGCGGGAGCAGTACTTC

D gene: .
CDR3 length: 13
V gene: TRBV19
clone size: .
J gene: TRBJ2-7
CDR3 protein: CASSYATRYEQYF
CDR3 DNA: TGTGCCAGTAGCTACGCCACCAGGTACGAGCAGTACTTC

D gene: .
CDR3 length: 16
V gene: TRBV10-2
clone size: .
J gene: TRBJ2-7
CDR3 protein: CASSETPSGLAYEQYF
CDR3 DNA: TGCGCCAGCAGTGAGACCCCGAGCGGGCTAGCCTACGAGCAGTACTTC

D gene: .
CDR3 length: 15
V gene: TRBV10-1
clone size: .
J gene: TRBJ2-1
CDR3 protein: CASSESAGSYNEQFF
CDR3 DNA: TGCGCCAGCAGTGAGTCTGCGGGATCCTACAATGAGCAGTTCTTC

D gene: .
CDR3 length: 15
V gene: TRBV6-5
clone size: .
J gene: TRBJ1-4
CDR3 protein: CASSPRGETNEKLFF
CDR3 DNA: TGTGCCAGCAGCCCACGGGGGGAAACTAATGAAAAACTGTTTTTT